This T cell receptor beta chain was profiled in a study of shared clonotypes between healthy human individuals. Cells designated naive CD8 were CD45RO-negative and were positively selected for CCR7, with terminally differentiated effector memory CD45RA+ cells excluded. Trimming removed 6 bases from V and 3 bases from J; junction bases left unmatched: 2. The CDR3 has 13 residues. CDR1 is SNHLY, CDR2 FYNNEI, per germline. Researchers ran the assay at a deep level. Clones were sequenced by immunoSEQ multiplex PCR, and TCRdb holds only the in-frame ones, with some missing. This sample has about 610,000 clones; about 96% occur once, and the top ten carry roughly 0.1%.

This receptor was obtained from a woman between 25 and 40 years old in good health. V usage is TRBV2 and J usage is TRBJ2-7, with TRBD1 matching over 10 bases. Sequences were obtained from naive CD8+ T cells sorted from blood. The CDR3 DNA reads TGTGCCAGCAGAGGACAGGGGGGCTACGAGCAGTACTTC. Protein: CASRGQGGYEQYF.